These 26 T cell receptor beta chains originate from one sample sequenced in a study of blood T cell repertoires in COVID-19. TCRdb keeps only in-frame clones here, not all; method: immunoSEQ multiplex PCR. In the table there are 70,000 to 95,000 clones, about 80% of which are singletons. The sample taken for sequencing was peripheral blood. The origin of the receptors is a woman between 40 and 50 years old with active or convalescent COVID-19.

This sequence joins TRBV18 and TRBJ1-2, with no clear D. V shed 0 bases and J shed 8 bases, with 10 bases lying between them. The CDR3 loop spans 13 amino acids. The germline V gene has CDR1 KGHSH and CDR2 LQKENI. In DNA form, the CDR3 reads TGTGCCAGCTCACCACCCGGGAGTACGGGCTACACCTTC. Translating gives CASSPPGSTGYTF. Variable domain in full (rest from reference TRBV18 and TRBJ1-2): NAGVMQNPRHLVRRRGQEARLRCSPMKGHSHVYWYRQLPEEGLKFMVYLQKENIIDESGMPKERFSAEFPKEGPSILRIQQVVRGDSAAYFCASSPPGSTGYTFGSGTRLTVV.

The chain links TRBV27 to TRBJ1-5, with TRBD1 as a possible D gene (6 bases). The CDR3 is 16 residues long. Deletions cut 6 bases from V and 4 bases from J, with 19 bases between. CDR1 MNHEY and CDR2 SMNVEV come from the germline V gene (reference sequence). The DNA for the CDR3 is TGTGCCAGCAGCCGCTGGGGCCAGGGGTGGAATCAGCCCCAGCATTTT. Encoded protein: CASSRWGQGWNQPQHF.

The chain recombines TRBV9 with TRBJ2-2; 12 nucleotides match TRBD2. Germline assignment: CDR1 SGDLS and CDR2 YYNGEE. Germline trimming cut 3 bases from V and 4 bases from J; bases unmatched to any gene: 7. The CDR3 has 17 amino acids. The CDR3 nucleotides read TGTGCCAGCAGCGCGACTAGCGGGAGCGGAGTCACCGGGGAGCTGTTTTTT. This sequence encodes CASSATSGSGVTGELFF.

This clone was found once. The J gene is TRBJ2-2, the V gene TRBV3-1 (or the pseudogene TRBV3-2), with D possibly TRBD2 on 6 matching bases. The germline CDR1 and CDR2 sequences are LGHDT and YNNKEL (reference sequence). This CDR3 comprises 14 residues. Trimming pared 3 bases from V and 5 bases from J, leaving 10 bases between. The chain's CDR3 is CASSHRGGTGELFF. In DNA form, the CDR3 reads TGTGCCAGCAGCCACCGGGGAGGAACCGGGGAGCTGTTTTTT.

The chain links TRBV27 to TRBJ2-1; 7 bases are shared with TRBD2. Germline V CDR1 and CDR2: MNHEY, SMNVEV (reference sequence). V lost 8 bases and J lost 9; bases outside the gene matches: 13. The CDR3 sequence is 14 residues long. DNA of the CDR3: TGTGCCAGCTCCCGAAGATCTAGCGGTGGTGAGCAGTTCTTC. This gives the protein CASSRRSSGGEQFF.

The chain uses TRBV6-6 and TRBJ1-1, with D possibly matching TRBD1 (6 bases). Trimming took off 5 bases at V and 7 bases at J, with 14 bases between the two ends. This CDR3 contains 13 residues. Germline V CDR1 and CDR2: MNHNY, SVGAGI (reference sequence). The CDR3 DNA reads as TGTGCCAGCAGTCCGGGACACCGACTTGAAGCTTTCTTT. It is translated as CASSPGHRLEAFF.

This chain connects TRBV2 to TRBJ2-7; 8 bases are shared with TRBD2. The CDR3 totals 15 residues. CDR1 is SNHLY, CDR2 FYNNEI, per germline. With V trimmed by 4 bases and J by 3 bases, 8 bases remained unmatched. The CDR3 coding sequence is TGTGCCAGCAGTGTCCTGGAGCGGGAGTACTACGAGCAGTACTTC. Encoded protein: CASSVLEREYYEQYF.

The rearrangement joins TRBV18 to TRBJ1-1; a possible D gene is TRBD1 (6 bases). The CDR3 runs to 16 residues. Trimming removed 3 bases at V and 4 bases at J, with 18 bases between. Germline loops: CDR1 KGHSH, CDR2 LQKENI. CDR3 residues: CASSPWDTQGSTEAFF. CDR3 nucleotides: TGTGCCAGCTCACCTTGGGACACCCAAGGGAGCACTGAAGCTTTCTTT. The whole variable domain, remainder taken from reference TRBV18 and TRBJ1-1, is NAGVMQNPRHLVRRRGQEARLRCSPMKGHSHVYWYRQLPEEGLKFMVYLQKENIIDESGMPKERFSAEFPKEGPSILRIQQVVRGDSAAYFCASSPWDTQGSTEAFFGQGTRLTVV.

The CDR3 here is CSASSGESLWTGRDSYEQYF. As DNA, the CDR3 is TGCAGTGCTAGTTCGGGGGAGAGCCTTTGGACAGGGAGAGACTCCTACGAGCAGTACTTC. The rearrangement joins TRBV20-1 to TRBJ2-7; 8 bases agree with TRBD1. The length of the CDR3 is 20 residues. Germline CDR1 DFQATT, CDR2 SNEGSKA (reference sequence). The junction had 22 bases not matched to a gene; V was cut back by 3 bases and J by 0 bases.

This clone was picked up one time. The chain carries TRBV5-1 and TRBJ1-2, with D perhaps TRBD1 (5 bases). The CDR3 runs 15 residues. The V gene's germline CDR1 is SGHRS and CDR2 YFSETQ. Trimming pared 1 base from V and 4 bases from J, leaving 14 bases between. The CDR3 loop is CASSLRLDRSYGYTF. CDR3 nucleotides: TGCGCCAGCAGCTTGCGTCTCGACAGATCCTATGGCTACACCTTC. Filled out from reference TRBV5-1 and TRBJ1-2, the complete variable domain reads KAGVTQTPRYLIKTRGQQVTLSCSPISGHRSVSWYQQTPGQGLQFLFEYFSETQRNKGNFPGRFSGRQFSNSRSEMNVSTLELGDSALYLCASSLRLDRSYGYTFGSGTRLTVV.

The chain is built from TRBV29-1 and TRBJ2-5, with D perhaps TRBD2 (6 bases). The CDR3 loop spans 12 amino acids. Looked up from germline, CDR1 is SQVTM and CDR2 is ANQGSEA. The V and J ends lost 8 bases and 3 bases respectively, with 13 bases between them. CDR3 in amino acids: CSFRGSKETQYF. In DNA form, the CDR3 reads TGCAGCTTCCGGGGGTCAAAAGAGACCCAGTACTTC.

The rearrangement links TRBV21-1 to TRBJ1-1. TRBV21-1 is a pseudogene. The CDR3 covers 12 residues. CDR3 region: CASSIGFTEAFF. For the CDR3, the DNA is TGTGCCAGCAGCATCGGTTTTACTGAAGCTTTCTTT.

V gene TRBV10-1 combines with J gene TRBJ1-4; the match to TRBD1 covers 7 bases. V shed 6 bases and J 5 bases; nucleotides not matched to a gene: 12. The CDR3 spans 16 residues. In germline, CDR1 is WNHNN, CDR2 SYGVQD (reference sequence). The CDR3 DNA reads as TGCGCCAGCAGCAAGGGACCGGGACAGAGAAATGAAAAACTGTTTTTT. This gives the protein CASSKGPGQRNEKLFF.

The chain's CDR3 is CASKVRTEYMNTEAFF. The DNA of the CDR3 is TGTGCCAGTAAAGTGAGGACAGAATACATGAACACTGAAGCTTTCTTT. J is TRBJ1-1 and V is TRBV19; D possibly corresponds to TRBD1 (6 bases). CDR1 LNHDA and CDR2 SQIVND come from the germline V gene (reference sequence). Between the trimmed V and J ends, which lost 7 bases and 0 bases, there was a span of 18 bases. The CDR3 is 16 amino acids.

The chain uses TRBV28 and TRBJ1-2, with D tentatively TRBD1 (6 bases). Between the trimmed V and J ends, which lost 4 bases and 2 bases, there was a span of 11 bases. Germline V CDR1 and CDR2: MDHEN, SYDVKM. CDR3 length: 14 amino acids. This CDR3 reads CASSSSTGNYGYTF. CDR3 DNA sequence: TGTGCCAGCAGTTCCTCGACAGGCAACTATGGCTACACCTTC.

The chain has TRBV19 and TRBJ1-4; D gene ambiguous. The CDR3 extends over 12 amino acids. Trimming shortened V by 5 bases and J by 8 bases, and 9 bases separated the two germline ends. CDR1 is LNHDA, CDR2 SQIVND, per germline (reference sequence). CDR3 coding DNA: TGTGCCAGTAGTTGGAGGGCCGAAAAACTGTTTTTT. Translating gives CASSWRAEKLFF.

CDR3 coding DNA: TGTGCCAGCAGTTCGGGACAGCACGGCGGGGACACCATATATTTT. This translates into CASSSGQHGGDTIYF. The chain carries TRBV28 and TRBJ1-3, with 7 positions matching TRBD1. Germline V gives CDR1 MDHEN, CDR2 SYDVKM. The CDR3 is 15 residues long. Trimming at V came to 4 bases and at J to 8 bases, leaving 11 bases not matched to a gene.

The chain couples TRBV27 to TRBJ1-6; D gene uncertain. V shed 3 bases and J shed 6 bases, with 3 bases lying between them. Germline assignment: CDR1 MNHEY and CDR2 SMNVEV (reference sequence). The CDR3 loop spans 12 amino acids. The DNA of the CDR3 is TGTGCCAGCAGTTTCTCTAATTCACCCCTCCACTTT. It codes for CASSFSNSPLHF.

This clone was detected a few times. The gene calls are TRBV7-2 and TRBJ2-2; the D gene is possibly TRBD1 (6 bases). V lost 7 bases and J lost 6, with 12 bases in between. Germline CDR1 and CDR2: SGHTA and FQGNSA. This CDR3 is built from 13 residues. CDR3 amino acids: CASTRRTAGELFF. CDR3 sequence (DNA): TGTGCCAGCACAAGAAGGACAGCCGGGGAGCTGTTTTTT.

The genes are TRBV7-2 and TRBJ1-3; weak D call: TRBD1 (6 bases). V shed 0 bases and J shed 3 bases, with 6 bases lying between them. The germline CDR1 and CDR2 sequences are SGHTA and FQGNSA. The CDR3 has 14 amino acids. CDR3 DNA: TGTGCCAGCAGCTTAGCAGGGGGTGGAAACACCATATATTTT. It yields the protein CASSLAGGGNTIYF.

This chain links TRBV7-9 with TRBJ2-3, with a possible D match to TRBD1 (6 bases). Germline loops: CDR1 SEHNR, CDR2 FQNEAQ (reference sequence). This CDR3 is built from 16 residues. V was pared by 4 bases and J by 3 bases, with 17 bases between. The CDR3 sequence: CASSSGQLTGTDTQYF. CDR3 bases: TGTGCCAGCAGCTCCGGACAGTTGACGGGGACAGATACGCAGTATTTT.

This chain links TRBV4-3 with TRBJ1-1; no firm D call. CDR1 is LGHNA and CDR2 is YSLEER in the germline V gene. The V end lost 0 bases, the J end lost 4 bases, and 12 bases lay between the germline ends. The CDR3 consists of 15 residues. The DNA for the CDR3 is TGCGCCAGCAGCCAAGATCCGAGTTTGATCACTGAAGCTTTCTTT. Translation: CASSQDPSLITEAFF.

The sample holds a few counts of this clone. The V and J genes are TRBV18 and TRBJ2-7; D possibly corresponds to TRBD2 (6 bases). V lost 3 bases, J lost 2 bases, and 14 bases lay in between. CDR3 length: 15 residues. Germline values: CDR1 KGHSH, CDR2 LQKENI. For the CDR3, the DNA is TGTGCCAGCTCACCGGGACTCCCATCCCCCTACGAGCAGTACTTC. Amino acid sequence: CASSPGLPSPYEQYF.

CDR3 sequence: CASSEQRAAGYTF. The CDR3 bases are TGTGCCAGCAGCGAACAGCGGGCCGCCGGCTACACCTTC. The chain has TRBV7-2 and TRBJ1-2; no definite D call. CDR3 length: 13 amino acids. Germline lookup yields CDR1 SGHTA and CDR2 FQGNSA. Trimming left V 5 bases short and J 8 bases short, with 15 bases between.

This clone occurred a few times. The V call is TRBV4-2, the J call TRBJ1-5, with D hard to call. The length of the CDR3 is 16 residues. The ends were cut back, 0 bases at V and 0 bases at J, with 9 bases in the middle. CDR1 and CDR2 from the germline V gene are LGHNA and YNFKEQ. The CDR3 here is CASSQDVTASNQPQHF. The DNA of the CDR3 is TGTGCCAGCAGCCAAGATGTTACAGCTAGCAATCAGCCCCAGCATTTT.

The chain's CDR3 is CASSSDRRGTYNEKLFF. CDR3 DNA: TGTGCCAGCAGTTCGGACAGGCGAGGAACGTATAATGAAAAACTGTTTTTT. V and J are TRBV6-2 or TRBV6-3 and TRBJ1-4, with 7 bases matching TRBD1. Germline V gene data show CDR1 as MNHEY and CDR2 as SVGEGT. The junction had 12 bases not matched to a gene; V was cut back by 4 bases and J by 4 bases. The CDR3 loop spans 17 amino acids.